The T cell receptor beta chain under discussion was sequenced for a study of CD8 T cells in Susac syndrome. Turning to this clonotype: Its antigen is unidentified.

CD8+ and CD4+ T cells from blood underwent TCR beta sequencing. The CD8+ and CD4+ T cells were negatively isolated, with the TEMRA cells enriched by FACS. Trimming stripped 3 bases from V and 8 bases from J, with 16 bases between. This CDR3 spans 14 amino acids. Germline V gene data show CDR1 as SGHVS and CDR2 as FQNEAQ. Reverse transcription of about 0.45 to 1 ug RNA was performed with random hexamers. Across 54 Vbeta and 13 Jbeta, immunoSEQ multiplex PCR amplified TCR beta CDR3. From the immunoSEQ multiplex PCR reads, TCRdb called clonotypes with MiXCR, one entry per CDR3 protein. This sample has 200,000 or so distinct CDR3 sequences, with about 93% found just once. General observations from the study: It was acknowledged by the study that relatively few individuals were included in its TCR sequencing and HLA analysis.

Sequenced sample: CD8+ T cells from PBMCs. This clonotype was sampled from a human donor with multiple sclerosis. This sequence joins TRBV7-8 and TRBJ1-2; D might be TRBD1 (6 bases). CDR3 nucleotide sequence: TGTGCCAGCAGCTTTTCCGACAGGCCCGGGGGCTACACCTTC. Translated: CASSFSDRPGGYTF.